This T cell receptor (beta chain) was sequenced for a study of shared clonotypes between healthy human individuals. Study summary: CD4 naive and CD4 memory each took three plates per donor, while CD8 naive took two and CD8 memory one.

The table came from immunoSEQ multiplex PCR; TCRdb's copy has only in-frame clones and leaves some out. The sample contains 550,000 to 850,000 clones, approximately 72% of which appear only once. Per germline, CDR1 MGHDK and CDR2 SYGVNS. Trimming left V 2 bases short and J 2 bases short, with 14 bases between. The CDR3 spans 16 residues. The chain has TRBV25-1 and TRBJ2-3, with TRBD1 as a possible D gene (6 bases). What was sequenced was memory CD4+ T cells sorted from blood. The sample's subset: CD45RA-negative fraction. This clonotype was sampled from a woman in her 30s in good health. CDR3 bases: TGTGCCAGCAGTGAAGGGGGCAGGGGAACCACAGATACGCAGTATTTT. Translated: CASSEGGRGTTDTQYF.